These T cell receptor beta chains were read from a single sample in a study of PD-L1 blockade in urothelial cancer. TCRdb's copy holds only in-frame clones and misses some; the assay was immunoSEQ multiplex PCR. Of 50,000 to 60,000 clones listed, about 86% are singletons. The sequencing here drew on PBMCs, taken around atezolizumab (anti-PD-L1) treatment. The origin of the receptors is a man aged 45 to 65 with urothelial cancer. Both conserved end residues are part of each CDR3. A D gene is named only where the DNA matches it firmly. Only some rows state a clone size, as once, few, many or a class for expanded clones.

J: TRBJ1-5; D: NA; size: NA; V: TRBV28; CDR3: CASRGFGAPGPQHF; DNA: TGTGCCAGCAGGGGCTTTGGGGCTCCGGGGCCCCAGCATTTT
J: TRBJ2-2; D: NA; size: NA; V: TRBV28; CDR3: CASSPTADTGELFF; DNA: TGTGCCAGCAGTCCGACAGCTGATACCGGGGAGCTGTTTTTT
J: TRBJ1-3; D: NA; size: few; V: TRBV5-6; CDR3: CASSLPDIGGNTIYF; DNA: TGTGCCAGCAGCCTACCGGACATAGGTGGAAACACCATATATTTT
J: TRBJ1-2; D: NA; size: NA; V: TRBV6-1; CDR3: CASSPPPGGYTF; DNA: TGTGCCAGCAGTCCCCCACCGGGTGGCTACACCTTC
J: TRBJ2-7; D: TRBD2; size: NA; V: TRBV28; CDR3: CASSLTSGPSYEQYF; DNA: TGTGCCAGCAGTTTAACTAGCGGACCATCCTACGAGCAGTACTTC
J: TRBJ2-7; D: NA; size: once; V: TRBV13; CDR3: CASSPLGRREQYF; DNA: TGTGCCAGCAGCCCCCTGGGGCGCCGAGAGCAGTACTTC
J: TRBJ2-1; D: NA; size: NA; V: TRBV6-5; CDR3: CASRGLFNEQFF; DNA: TGTGCCAGCAGGGGACTGTTCAATGAGCAGTTCTTC
J: TRBJ1-5; D: NA; size: NA; V: TRBV23-1; CDR3: CASSQSRGNSNQPQHF; DNA: TGCGCCAGCAGTCAATCAAGGGGAAATAGCAATCAGCCCCAGCATTTT
J: TRBJ2-1; D: TRBD1; size: NA; V: TRBV4-2; CDR3: CASSQPGQGPEQFF; DNA: TGTGCCAGCAGCCAACCTGGACAGGGGCCTGAGCAGTTCTTC
J: TRBJ2-3; D: TRBD2; size: once; V: TRBV7-8; CDR3: CASSLGLGVGGTDTQYF; DNA: TGTGCCAGCAGCTTAGGCCTGGGAGTGGGAGGGACAGATACGCAGTATTTT
J: TRBJ2-1; D: NA; size: NA; V: TRBV9; CDR3: CASSVDSDQNNEQFF; DNA: TGTGCCAGCAGCGTAGATAGCGATCAAAACAATGAGCAGTTCTTC
J: TRBJ1-6; D: NA; size: NA; V: TRBV6-6; CDR3: CASSLGVGSNSPLHF; DNA: TGTGCCAGCAGCCTAGGGGTGGGATCCAATTCACCCCTCCACTTT
J: TRBJ1-1; D: TRBD1; size: once; V: TRBV30; CDR3: CAWEKDRGITEAFF; DNA: TGTGCCTGGGAGAAGGACAGGGGGATCACTGAAGCTTTCTTT
J: TRBJ2-7; D: NA; size: NA; V: TRBV7-7; CDR3: CASSRGTSDEQYF; DNA: TGTGCTAGCAGCCGGGGGACTTCGGACGAGCAGTACTTC
J: TRBJ2-7; D: NA; size: NA; V: TRBV7-2; CDR3: CASSFGVTVTYEQYF; DNA: TGTGCCAGCAGCTTTGGGGTGACAGTTACCTACGAGCAGTACTTC
J: TRBJ2-5; D: TRBD2; size: once; V: TRBV7-7; CDR3: CASSSATSAETQYF; DNA: TGTGCTAGCAGCTCGGCCACTAGCGCCGAGACCCAGTACTTC
J: TRBJ1-2; D: NA; size: NA; V: TRBV30; CDR3: CAWTRDSIYGYTF; DNA: TGTGCCTGGACCCGGGACTCCATCTATGGCTACACCTTC
J: TRBJ2-1; D: TRBD1; size: NA; V: TRBV27; CDR3: CASSLGTGVLDEQFF; DNA: TGTGCCAGCAGTTTAGGGACAGGGGTTTTGGATGAGCAGTTCTTC
J: TRBJ1-6; D: NA; size: NA; V: TRBV5-1; CDR3: CASSLAAPGDYSPLHF; DNA: TGCGCCAGCAGCTTGGCCGCACCAGGCGATTATTCACCCCTCCACTTT
J: TRBJ2-2; D: NA; size: NA; V: TRBV6-6; CDR3: CASTERSGELFF; DNA: TGTGCCAGCACCGAGAGATCCGGGGAGCTGTTTTTT
J: TRBJ1-5; D: TRBD1; size: NA; V: TRBV6-6; CDR3: CASSTPGGYQPQHF; DNA: TGTGCCAGCAGTACCCCAGGGGGGTATCAGCCCCAGCATTTT
J: TRBJ2-1; D: TRBD2; size: NA; V: TRBV4-1; CDR3: CASSHEGTSRLINEQFF; DNA: TGCGCCAGCAGCCACGAAGGGACTAGTCGTCTTATAAATGAGCAGTTCTTC
J: TRBJ1-2; D: NA; size: NA; V: TRBV28; CDR3: CASSRNALYRDRENYGYTF; DNA: TGTGCCAGCAGTCGAAATGCCTTATACAGGGATCGAGAAAACTATGGCTACACCTTC
J: TRBJ1-6; D: TRBD1; size: NA; V: TRBV4-1; CDR3: CASSQEQGVAYNSPLHF; DNA: TGCGCCAGCAGCCAAGAGCAGGGGGTTGCCTATAATTCACCCCTCCACTTT
J: TRBJ2-5; D: NA; size: NA; V: TRBV10-3; CDR3: CAISSGETQYF; DNA: TGTGCCATCTCTTCAGGGGAGACCCAGTACTTC
J: TRBJ1-6; D: NA; size: once; V: TRBV30; CDR3: CAWSLAGNSPLHF; DNA: TGTGCCTGGAGTTTGGCAGGGAATTCACCCCTCCACTTT
J: TRBJ2-5; D: NA; size: NA; V: TRBV7-6; CDR3: CASSLLIRASGRKETQYF; DNA: TGTGCCAGCAGCTTATTAATTCGTGCAAGCGGACGAAAAGAGACCCAGTACTTC
J: TRBJ1-3; D: NA; size: NA; V: TRBV6-5; CDR3: CASSNPGLHTIYF; DNA: TGTGCCAGCAGTAACCCGGGACTTCACACCATATATTTT
J: TRBJ1-1; D: TRBD1; size: NA; V: TRBV7-9; CDR3: CASSLAGQGGNTEAFF; DNA: TGTGCCAGCAGCTTAGCGGGACAGGGAGGGAACACTGAAGCTTTCTTT
J: TRBJ1-2; D: NA; size: NA; V: TRBV2; CDR3: CASRSEGGAGGYTF; DNA: TGTGCCAGCAGGAGTGAGGGAGGGGCAGGTGGCTACACCTTC
J: TRBJ1-4; D: TRBD1; size: NA; V: TRBV4-2; CDR3: CASSQADRGQKLFF; DNA: TGTGCCAGCAGCCAAGCTGACAGGGGGCAAAAACTGTTTTTT
J: TRBJ1-3; D: TRBD1; size: NA; V: TRBV28; CDR3: CASSLYQGGSGNTIYF; DNA: TGTGCCAGCAGTTTATATCAGGGGGGCAGTGGAAACACCATATATTTT
J: TRBJ2-1; D: NA; size: once; V: TRBV19; CDR3: CASSLRDEQFF; DNA: TGTGCCAGTAGTTTACGGGATGAGCAGTTCTTC
J: TRBJ2-1; D: NA; size: NA; V: TRBV7-8; CDR3: CASSLSRLDEQFF; DNA: TGTGCCAGCAGCTTATCGAGATTGGATGAGCAGTTCTTC
J: TRBJ2-5; D: NA; size: medium-sized; V: TRBV2; CDR3: CASSPRQTDGGAQYF; DNA: TGTGCCAGCAGCCCAAGGCAGACCGACGGAGGTGCCCAGTACTTC
J: TRBJ2-3; D: TRBD1; size: NA; V: TRBV6-5; CDR3: CASSYRTGADTQYF; DNA: TGTGCCAGCAGTTACCGGACAGGGGCGGATACGCAGTATTTT
J: TRBJ2-5; D: TRBD1; size: once; V: TRBV5-1; CDR3: CASSLPGDRGRETQYF; DNA: TGCGCCAGCAGCTTACCCGGGGACAGGGGTAGGGAGACCCAGTACTTC
J: TRBJ2-7; D: TRBD2; size: NA; V: TRBV19; CDR3: CASSTRGSGAFWQYF; DNA: TGTGCCAGTAGTACCCGGGGTAGCGGGGCCTTCTGGCAGTACTTC
J: TRBJ2-1; D: NA; size: NA; V: TRBV21-1; CDR3: CASSFGHEQFF; DNA: TGTGCCAGCAGTTTTGGCCATGAGCAGTTCTTC
J: TRBJ2-3; D: NA; size: NA; V: TRBV15; CDR3: CATSFYTGTPGDTQYF; DNA: TGTGCCACCAGCTTCTACACCGGGACACCTGGAGATACGCAGTATTTT
J: TRBJ1-4; D: TRBD1; size: NA; V: TRBV7-9; CDR3: CASSELRTGPTNEKLFF; DNA: TGTGCCAGCAGCGAGCTGAGGACAGGACCAACTAATGAAAAACTGTTTTTT
J: TRBJ2-7; D: NA; size: NA; V: TRBV10-3; CDR3: CAISELYYEQYF; DNA: TGTGCCATCAGTGAACTTTACTACGAGCAGTACTTC
J: TRBJ2-5; D: NA; size: NA; V: TRBV20-1; CDR3: CRADIQETQYF; DNA: TGCAGAGCCGACATTCAAGAGACCCAGTACTTC
J: TRBJ2-1; D: NA; size: once; V: TRBV7-3; CDR3: CASSASTGISYNEQFF; DNA: TGTGCCAGCAGCGCGTCAACAGGGATTTCCTACAATGAGCAGTTCTTC
J: TRBJ2-1; D: TRBD2; size: NA; V: TRBV19; CDR3: CASSKTHSGRPSYNEQFF; DNA: TGTGCCAGTAGTAAAACCCACAGCGGGAGGCCCTCCTACAATGAGCAGTTCTTC
J: TRBJ2-7; D: TRBD2; size: NA; V: TRBV5-1; CDR3: CASSGGTSGRAAEQYF; DNA: TGCGCCAGCAGCGGGGGGACTAGCGGGAGGGCCGCCGAGCAGTACTTC
J: TRBJ1-6; D: NA; size: NA; V: TRBV30; CDR3: CAWSVPAGRSLHF; DNA: TGTGCCTGGAGTGTACCGGCAGGGAGGTCCCTCCACTTT
J: TRBJ2-5; D: NA; size: NA; V: TRBV18; CDR3: CASSPQGRRETQYF; DNA: TGTGCCAGCTCCCCCCAGGGGCGTCGAGAGACCCAGTACTTC